Each of the 31 T cell receptor beta chains below was sequenced from the same sample in a study of regulatory T cells in long-lasting Graves disease. Time point indicated: newly diagnosed GD, antithyroid drugs for less than 3 months. The TCR library was prepared using RNA isolated from PBMCs. Sequencing libraries for TCR beta were prepared with iRepertoire HTBI primers and Arm-PCR of CDR3 regions. TCRdb reanalysed the multiplex PCR reads using MiXCR and keeps one entry per CDR3 protein. This table holds under 800,000 distinct CDR3 sequences, approximately 15% found once. These data are also associated with another study on T cells in Graves' hyperthyroidism and ophthalmopathy.

The sample in question was peripheral blood mononuclear cells (PBMCs), obtained at new diagnosis, from a patient treated with antithyroid drugs. These receptors came from a woman in her twenties or thirties with Graves disease.

Ten or more counts support this clonotype. This chain links TRBV11-2 with TRBJ2-7; D is unresolved. V lost 5 bases, J lost 3 bases, and 17 bases lay in between. This CDR3 region has 15 residues. Germline V gene sequence: CDR1 SGHAT, CDR2 FQNNGV. CDR3 DNA: TGTGCCAGCAGCGTGACACCCCTTGCAGGCTACGAGCAGTACTTC. It specifies CASSVTPLAGYEQYF.

This clonotype was recorded at least ten times. J is TRBJ1-1 and V is TRBV7-3; no clear D gene. Germline loops: CDR1 SGHTA, CDR2 FQGTGA. The V gene lost 5 bases and the J gene lost 3 bases, with 10 bases spanning the gap. The CDR3 loop spans 13 amino acids. CDR3 loop: CASSPSGDTEAFF. CDR3 DNA: TGTGCCAGCAGCCCGTCCGGTGACACTGAAGCTTTCTTT.

There are a few counts of this clonotype. V is TRBV28 and J is TRBJ2-1, with 11 bases lining up with TRBD2. The germline CDR1 and CDR2 sequences are MDHEN and SYDVKM. The CDR3 runs to 15 residues. The junction had 10 bases not matched to a gene; V was cut back by 5 bases and J by 10 bases. CDR3 sequence: CASSPIGLAGGEQFF. The CDR3 nucleotides read TGTGCCAGCAGTCCGATAGGACTAGCGGGCGGGGAGCAGTTCTTC.

The V and J genes are TRBV5-1 and TRBJ2-7; unclear D gene. There are 12 residues in the CDR3. Trimming cost V 3 bases and J 9 bases, with 13 bases left between them. Germline CDR1 reads SGHRS; CDR2 reads YFSETQ. CDR3 sequence (DNA): TGCGCCAGCAGCTCGGAGCCTGGGTTGCAGTACTTC. This gives the protein CASSSEPGLQYF.

At least ten counts were recorded for this clonotype. This chain connects TRBV7-9 to TRBJ2-3, with D unresolved. V shed 3 bases and J shed 0 bases, with 7 bases lying between them. The CDR3 length is 14 residues. CDR1 and CDR2 (germline): SEHNR, FQNEAQ (reference sequence). CDR3 amino acids: CASSFSISTDTQYF. CDR3 bases: TGTGCCAGCAGCTTTAGCATAAGCACAGATACGCAGTATTTT.

In its sample, this clonotype was seen a few times. The chain links TRBV20-1 to TRBJ1-4; no definite D call. The germline CDR1 and CDR2 sequences are DFQATT and SNEGSKA (reference sequence). The CDR3 contains 14 residues. With 7 bases removed from V and 2 bases from J, the gap between germline ends came to 14 bases. CDR3 residues: CSVPRVGTNEKLFF. CDR3 coding DNA: TGCAGTGTGCCCCGTGTTGGTACTAATGAAAAACTGTTTTTT.

The chain joins TRBV7-9 to TRBJ1-1; no clear D gene. This CDR3 has 12 amino acids. Germline V gene sequence: CDR1 SEHNR, CDR2 FQNEAQ (reference sequence). Trimming cost V 1 base and J 7 bases, with 7 bases left between them. CDR3 loop: CASSLVFSEAFF. In DNA, the CDR3 is TGTGCCAGCAGCTTAGTGTTCAGTGAAGCTTTCTTT.

With respect to this clonotype: One end of the junction is discordant with germline, which a read error may explain. The chain uses TRBV5-1 and TRBJ2-1; TRBD2 agrees at 7 bases. The CDR3 totals 16 residues. Germline CDR1 SGHRS, CDR2 YFSETQ. The CDR3 spells CASSPTLLAVNNEQLF. The CDR3 coding sequence is TGTGCCAGCAGCCCCACACTTCTAGCGGTTAACAATGAGCAGCTCTTC.

The chain has TRBV28 and TRBJ2-2; D uncertain. Germline V gives CDR1 MDHEN, CDR2 SYDVKM. Trimming removed 6 bases from V and 8 bases from J, with 7 bases in between. The CDR3 loop spans 11 amino acids. The CDR3 sequence is CASRISGELFF. DNA for the CDR3: TGTGCCAGCAGAATATCGGGGGAGCTGTTTTTT.

V gene TRBV5-4 combines with J gene TRBJ1-4; tentatively, D is TRBD1 (6 bases). The CDR3 covers 15 residues. Germline-derived CDR1 and CDR2 are SGHNT and YYREEE (reference sequence). Trimming stripped 0 bases from V and 3 bases from J, with 9 bases between. In DNA, the CDR3 is TGTGCCAGCAGCTTGGAGGGGGATCCTAATGAAAAACTGTTTTTT. Translating it yields CASSLEGDPNEKLFF.

This clonotype was found a few times. One junction end does not reproduce the germline sequence, and a read error may be involved. The chain employs TRBV3-1 and TRBJ2-5; no definite D call. CDR1 and CDR2 (germline): LGHDT, YNNKEL (reference sequence). CDR3 size: 15 residues. The CDR3 DNA sequence: TGTGCCAGCAGCCCCCACGGAACGCTACAAGAGGCCCAGTACTTC. It translates to CASSPHGTLQEAQYF.

This clonotype was seen repeatedly, ten times or more. The chain uses TRBV6-1 and TRBJ1-3; D gene ambiguous. The germline CDR1 and CDR2 sequences are MNHNS and SASEGT. The CDR3 is 13 amino acids. Trimming cost V 6 bases and J 1 base, with 7 bases left between them. The CDR3 bases are TGTGCCAGCAGGATCGGATCTGGAAACACCATATATTTT. Its protein is CASRIGSGNTIYF.

The V gene is TRBV3-1, the J gene TRBJ2-7; D gene ambiguous. The V end was cut by 3 bases, the J end by 2 bases, with 11 bases between. The CDR3 covers 14 residues. Germline CDR1 and CDR2: LGHDT and YNNKEL (reference sequence). In DNA form, the CDR3 reads TGTGCCAGCAGCCATGACCGGGCCCCCTACGAGCAGTACTTC. The encoded protein is CASSHDRAPYEQYF.

The chain links TRBV9 to TRBJ2-5, with 11 bases fitting TRBD2. J was trimmed by 4 bases and V by 4 bases; bases with no gene match: 6. Per the germline V gene, CDR1 is SGDLS and CDR2 is YYNGEE. This CDR3 has 15 amino acids. The CDR3 bases are TGTGCCAGCAGCTTAGGGACTAGCGGAGTAGAGACCCAGTACTTC. As protein: CASSLGTSGVETQYF. The full variable domain, rest sourced from reference TRBV9 and TRBJ2-5, is DSGVTQTPKHLITATGQRVTLRCSPRSGDLSVYWYQQSLDQGLQFLIQYYNGEERAKGNILERFSAQQFPDLHSELNLSSLELGDSALYFCASSLGTSGVETQYFGPGTRLLVL.

The gene calls are TRBV9 and TRBJ1-3; no definite D call. The germline V gene has CDR1 SGDLS and CDR2 YYNGEE. V lost 0 bases and J 4 bases, leaving 11 bases between the germline ends. CDR3 length: 15 residues. CDR3 sequence: CASSVDSSVGNTIYF. The DNA for the CDR3 is TGTGCCAGCAGCGTAGACTCGTCAGTAGGAAACACCATATATTTT.

The gene calls are TRBV2 and TRBJ1-6; D not resolved. V was cut by 7 bases and J by 5 bases, with 12 bases left in between. Germline V lookup: CDR1 SNHLY, CDR2 FYNNEI. The CDR3 extends over 14 amino acids. The CDR3 loop reads CASTPKTNNSPLHF. Here the CDR3 DNA reads TGTGCCAGCACCCCGAAAACCAATAATTCACCCCTCCACTTT.

There are a few counts of this clonotype. The chain couples TRBV4-1 to TRBJ2-2; a possible D gene is TRBD1 (5 bases). The CDR3 length is 16 residues. Germline CDR1 reads MGHRA; CDR2 reads YSYEKL. The ends were cut back, 1 base at V and 4 bases at J, with 13 bases in the middle. The CDR3 protein is CASSQVSGWSTGELFF. In nucleotides, the CDR3 is TGCGCCAGCAGCCAAGTCTCAGGGTGGAGCACCGGGGAGCTGTTTTTT.

This clonotype was seen more than once but under ten times. The chain combines TRBV19 with TRBJ1-5, with a weak D call TRBD1 (6 bases). Trimming pared 2 bases from V and 9 bases from J, leaving 20 bases between. The CDR3 is 16 residues long. Germline CDR1 is LNHDA and CDR2 is SQIVND (reference sequence). The CDR3 nucleotides are TGTGCCAGTAGTATAAGGCAGGGGCCCGGATATACGCCCCAGCATTTT. Residues: CASSIRQGPGYTPQHF.

This clonotype was seen only a few times. This chain joins TRBV30 and TRBJ2-4; D possibly corresponds to TRBD1 (6 bases). This CDR3 comprises 14 residues. The germline V and J ends were trimmed by 2 bases and 7 bases, with 15 bases remaining between them. Germline V gene sequence: CDR1 GTSNPN, CDR2 SVGIG (reference sequence). In nucleotides, the CDR3 is TGTGCCTGGAGTCAGGGGCCGACGTATAACATTCAGTACTTC. Protein: CAWSQGPTYNIQYF.

In this sample, this clonotype turned up many times. The V call is TRBV3-1, the J call TRBJ1-5, with 7 bases identical to TRBD1. Per the germline V gene, CDR1 is LGHDT and CDR2 is YNNKEL (reference sequence). The J segment lost 4 bases and the V segment lost 1 base, leaving 4 bases of the junction unmatched. The CDR3 contains 15 residues. The CDR3 sequence: CASSQGTGENQPQHF. CDR3 sequence (DNA): TGTGCCAGCAGCCAAGGTACAGGGGAGAATCAGCCCCAGCATTTT.

The sample holds a few counts of this clonotype. Its ends do not fully match the called genes, so a read error is possible. The chain combines TRBV5-1 with TRBJ2-2; the match to TRBD2 covers 8 bases. Germline V gene sequence: CDR1 SGHRS, CDR2 YFSETQ. The CDR3 spans 16 residues. The CDR3 region is CASSLVSGMGIGELFF. The CDR3 DNA reads TGTGCCAGCAGCTTGGTTAGCGGGATGGGAATCGGGGAGCTGTTTTTT.

This rearrangement joins TRBV9 to TRBJ2-5; D is uncertain. V was pared by 4 bases and J by 3 bases, with 13 bases between. CDR3 size: 14 residues. Germline V gene lookup returns CDR1 SGDLS and CDR2 YYNGEE. The CDR3 reads CASSTDGRKETQYF. CDR3 sequence (DNA): TGTGCCAGCAGCACCGACGGGCGGAAAGAGACCCAGTACTTC.

This clonotype was detected a few times. The rearrangement uses TRBV15 and TRBJ1-4; TRBD1 agrees at 7 bases. The CDR3 loop spans 14 amino acids. The V segment lost 5 bases and the J segment 6 bases; nucleotides outside the gene matches: 6. CDR1 and CDR2 (germline): LNHNV, YYDKDF (reference sequence). The CDR3 sequence: CATSSEGADEKLFF. In nucleotides, the CDR3 is TGTGCCACCAGCTCGGAGGGGGCGGATGAAAAACTGTTTTTT.

This clonotype was seen more than once but under ten times. The chain uses TRBV10-3 and TRBJ2-2; weak D call: TRBD2 (5 bases). V was cut by 6 bases and J by 6 bases, with 14 bases left in between. Germline V CDR1 and CDR2: ENHRY, SYGVKD. The CDR3 spans 14 residues. CDR3 amino acids: CAISPGIVAGELFF. DNA for the CDR3: TGTGCCATCAGCCCCGGGATAGTAGCCGGGGAGCTGTTTTTT.

Ten or more counts support this clonotype. The chain couples TRBV28 to TRBJ1-6; D possibly corresponds to TRBD1 (6 bases). This CDR3 has 13 amino acids. The V and J ends lost 8 bases and 5 bases respectively, with 10 bases between them. Looked up from germline, CDR1 is MDHEN and CDR2 is SYDVKM. The CDR3 bases are TGTGCCAGCCGGGACATTAATAATTCACCCCTCCACTTT. This gives the protein CASRDINNSPLHF.

The chain combines TRBV28 with TRBJ2-2, with TRBD1 matching over 8 bases. CDR3 length: 16 amino acids. J lost 1 base, V lost 5 bases, and 6 bases had no gene match. The germline V gene encodes CDR1 MDHEN and CDR2 SYDVKM. In DNA form, the CDR3 reads TGTGCCAGCAGTCAAGCCGGGACAGGGAACACCGGGGAGCTGTTTTTT. Amino acids: CASSQAGTGNTGELFF.

This clonotype was counted a single time. This chain connects TRBV7-9 to TRBJ2-5; 9 bases agree with TRBD1. CDR1 and CDR2 (germline): SEHNR, FQNEAQ (reference sequence). V was pared by 4 bases and J by 7 bases, with 13 bases of the junction left unmatched. The CDR3 runs to 16 residues. CDR3 protein: CASSSGQGFFMGTQYF. CDR3 DNA: TGTGCCAGCAGCTCCGGACAGGGGTTTTTTATGGGGACCCAGTACTTC.

V usage is TRBV5-1 and J usage is TRBJ1-6; no clear D gene. Trimming removed 4 bases at V and 7 bases at J, with 15 bases between. Germline loops: CDR1 SGHRS, CDR2 YFSETQ. CDR3 length: 15 amino acids. DNA of the CDR3: TGCGCCAGCAGCCTCGCCCCGGACGAAAATTCACCCCTCCACTTT. Translation: CASSLAPDENSPLHF.

The chain recombines TRBV5-1 with TRBJ2-1, with D tentatively TRBD2 (6 bases). Looked up from germline, CDR1 is SGHRS and CDR2 is YFSETQ. V lost 5 bases to trimming and J lost 9 bases, with 9 bases between them. There are 11 residues in the CDR3. The CDR3 sequence: CASSTGVEQFF. For the CDR3, the DNA is TGCGCCAGCAGTACGGGGGTTGAGCAGTTCTTC.

The V gene is TRBV9, the J gene TRBJ2-5; D is possibly TRBD1 (5 bases). CDR1 is SGDLS, CDR2 YYNGEE, per germline. V was shortened by 3 bases and J by 0 bases, with 9 bases between the two germline ends. The CDR3 covers 14 residues. Here the CDR3 reads CASSAAGYQETQYF. DNA of the CDR3: TGTGCCAGCAGCGCCGCAGGGTACCAAGAGACCCAGTACTTC.

This sequence joins TRBV24-1 and TRBJ1-2, with TRBD1 matching 7 bases. This CDR3 is built from 15 residues. The V gene end was trimmed by 4 bases and the J gene end by 4 bases; junction bases not matched to a gene: 8. Germline V CDR1 and CDR2: KGHDR, SFDVKD. The CDR3 is CATSDQQGSRYGYTF. The CDR3 nucleotides read TGTGCCACCAGTGACCAACAGGGGTCCCGCTATGGCTACACCTTC.